These T cell receptor beta chains were read from a single sample in a study of blood T cell repertoires in COVID-19. Only in-frame clones appear in the TCRdb table, and some are missing; sequencing was by immunoSEQ multiplex PCR. Among approximately 130,000 clones listed, around 86% were seen once. Material: peripheral blood. The receptors were gathered from a woman between 45 and 60 years old who had recovered from COVID-19. CDR3s include the opening cysteine and the closing phenylalanine or tryptophan. A D gene is named only where the DNA matches it firmly. Clone size, where shown, is once, few, many, or a class for clones that have expanded.

abundance	v_gene	j_gene	d_gene	CDR3aa	CDR3nt
-	TRBV3-1/TRBV3-2	TRBJ1-4	-	CASSQGGRGDEKLFF	TGTGCCAGCAGCCAAGGGGGGAGGGGTGATGAAAAACTGTTTTTT
-	TRBV30	TRBJ1-5	-	CAWSRGGLSNQPQHF	TGTGCCTGGAGTAGGGGGGGCTTGAGCAATCAGCCCCAGCATTTT
-	TRBV30	TRBJ2-2	-	CAWSVLSKIYTGELFF	TGTGCCTGGAGTGTACTATCTAAGATCTACACCGGGGAGCTGTTTTTT
-	TRBV2	TRBJ1-3	-	CASSLGGAYSGNTIYF	TGTGCCAGCAGCCTTGGGGGGGCTTACTCTGGAAACACCATATATTTT
-	TRBV5-1	TRBJ2-7	-	CASRGDTSSYEQYF	TGCGCCAGCAGAGGGGACACGAGCTCCTACGAGCAGTACTTC
-	TRBV27	TRBJ1-5	-	CASSLKGGSSNQPQHF	TGTGCCAGCAGTCTAAAAGGGGGTTCGAGCAATCAGCCCCAGCATTTT
-	TRBV11-2	TRBJ2-7	TRBD1	CASSLDEKGDRLTSRQYF	TGTGCCAGCAGCTTAGATGAGAAGGGGGACAGGCTCACCTCCAGGCAGTACTTC
-	TRBV7-6	TRBJ2-5	TRBD1	CASSPGTGHQETQYF	TGTGCCAGCAGCCCCGGGACAGGACATCAAGAGACCCAGTACTTC
-	TRBV20-1	TRBJ1-5	TRBD1	CSASRGQGVGQPQHF	TGCAGTGCTAGTAGGGGACAGGGGGTCGGGCAGCCCCAGCATTTT
-	TRBV5-4	TRBJ2-2	TRBD2	CASSSRTSGTAGELFF	TGTGCCAGCAGCTCCCGGACTAGCGGGACCGCCGGGGAGCTGTTTTTT
-	TRBV20-1	TRBJ2-5	-	CSASSGWYQETQYF	TGCAGTGCTAGTAGCGGCTGGTACCAAGAGACCCAGTACTTC
-	TRBV2	TRBJ1-5	-	CASSSPGKRSNQPQHF	TGTGCCAGCAGTTCCCCTGGTAAGCGGAGCAATCAGCCCCAGCATTTT
-	TRBV19	TRBJ1-5	-	CASTAGIYQPQHF	TGTGCCAGTACCGCAGGGATTTATCAGCCCCAGCATTTT
once	TRBV18	TRBJ2-4	-	CASSPRTRDIQYF	TGTGCCAGCTCACCGCGGACCAGGGACATTCAGTACTTC
-	TRBV30	TRBJ2-3	TRBD1	CAWSARTGATDTQYF	TGTGCCTGGAGTGCACGGACAGGAGCCACAGATACGCAGTATTTT
-	TRBV11-2	TRBJ2-2	-	CASRTSGGAVGELFF	TGTGCCAGCAGGACGAGTGGCGGGGCGGTCGGGGAGCTGTTTTTT
-	TRBV6-6	TRBJ1-6	-	CASSYGQYNSPLHF	TGTGCCAGCAGTTACGGGCAGTATAATTCACCCCTCCACTTT
once	TRBV27	TRBJ2-6	-	CASSNRVPRESGANVLTF	TGTGCCAGCAGTAACAGGGTACCCCGGGAATCTGGGGCCAACGTCCTGACTTTC
-	TRBV6-2/TRBV6-3	TRBJ2-7	TRBD1	CASSPRQGPWEQEQYF	TGTGCCAGCAGCCCCCGACAGGGCCCGTGGGAACAAGAGCAGTACTTC
few	TRBV2	TRBJ2-5	TRBD2	CASSDTYSGGTQETQYF	TGTGCCAGCAGTGACACCTATAGCGGGGGGACCCAAGAGACCCAGTACTTC
-	TRBV7-3	TRBJ1-6	TRBD1	CASSRAAQGEGSPLHF	TGTGCCAGCAGCCGCGCGGCCCAGGGGGAAGGCTCACCCCTCCACTTT
-	TRBV2	TRBJ2-3	TRBD2	CASSEIPAGVTDTQYF	TGTGCCAGCAGTGAAATTCCAGCGGGGGTCACAGATACGCAGTATTTT
once	TRBV11-2	TRBJ2-3	-	CASSPRPGGGGDTQYF	TGTGCCAGCAGCCCGCGTCCCGGGGGAGGAGGGGATACGCAGTATTTT